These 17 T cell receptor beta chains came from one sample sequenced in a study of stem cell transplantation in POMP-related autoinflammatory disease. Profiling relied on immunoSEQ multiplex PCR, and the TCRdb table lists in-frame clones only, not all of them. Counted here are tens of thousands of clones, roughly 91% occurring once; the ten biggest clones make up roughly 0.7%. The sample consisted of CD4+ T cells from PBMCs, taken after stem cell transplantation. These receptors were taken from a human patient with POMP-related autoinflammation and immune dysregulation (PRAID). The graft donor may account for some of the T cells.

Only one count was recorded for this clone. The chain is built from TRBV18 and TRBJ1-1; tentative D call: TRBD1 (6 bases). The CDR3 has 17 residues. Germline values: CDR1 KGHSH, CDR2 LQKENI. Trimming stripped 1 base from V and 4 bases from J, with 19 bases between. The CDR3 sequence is CASSPLGGAIGSTEAFF. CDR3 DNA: TGTGCCAGCTCACCACTTGGGGGGGCCATCGGAAGCACTGAAGCTTTCTTT. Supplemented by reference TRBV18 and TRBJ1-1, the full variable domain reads NAGVMQNPRHLVRRRGQEARLRCSPMKGHSHVYWYRQLPEEGLKFMVYLQKENIIDESGMPKERFSAEFPKEGPSILRIQQVVRGDSAAYFCASSPLGGAIGSTEAFFGQGTRLTVV.

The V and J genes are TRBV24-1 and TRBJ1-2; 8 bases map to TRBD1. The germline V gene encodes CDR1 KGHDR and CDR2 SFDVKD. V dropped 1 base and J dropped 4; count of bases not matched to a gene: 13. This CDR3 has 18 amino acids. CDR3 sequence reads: CATSDLDRGVPSSYGYTF. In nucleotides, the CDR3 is TGTGCCACCAGTGATTTAGACAGGGGTGTCCCTTCTAGCTATGGCTACACCTTC.

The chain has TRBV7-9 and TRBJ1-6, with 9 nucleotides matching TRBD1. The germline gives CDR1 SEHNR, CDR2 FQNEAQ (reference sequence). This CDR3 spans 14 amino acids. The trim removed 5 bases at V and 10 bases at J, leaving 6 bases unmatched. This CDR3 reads CASSRTGDGSPLHF. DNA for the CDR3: TGTGCCAGCAGCAGGACAGGGGATGGGTCACCCCTCCACTTT.

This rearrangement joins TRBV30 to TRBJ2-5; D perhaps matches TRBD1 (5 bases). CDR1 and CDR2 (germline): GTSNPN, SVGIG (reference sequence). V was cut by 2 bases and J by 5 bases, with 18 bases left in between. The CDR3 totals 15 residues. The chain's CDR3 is CAWSIQVGQGETQYF. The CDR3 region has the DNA TGTGCCTGGAGTATCCAAGTCGGTCAGGGCGAGACCCAGTACTTC.

Here the CDR3 reads CASSSYKLGTNEKLFF. CDR3 nucleotides: TGTGCCAGCAGTTCCTATAAACTCGGAACTAATGAAAAACTGTTTTTT. This chain connects TRBV28 to TRBJ1-4; D is unresolved. The CDR3 loop spans 16 amino acids. The V gene lost 4 bases and the J gene lost 1 base, with 13 bases spanning the gap. CDR1 and CDR2 (germline): MDHEN, SYDVKM.

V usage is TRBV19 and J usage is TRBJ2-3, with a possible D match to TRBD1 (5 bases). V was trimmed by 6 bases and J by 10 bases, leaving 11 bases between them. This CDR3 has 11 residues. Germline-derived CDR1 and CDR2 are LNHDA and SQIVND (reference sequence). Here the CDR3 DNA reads TGTGCCAGTAGGGAAGGGGCGGCGCAGTATTTT. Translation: CASREGAAQYF.

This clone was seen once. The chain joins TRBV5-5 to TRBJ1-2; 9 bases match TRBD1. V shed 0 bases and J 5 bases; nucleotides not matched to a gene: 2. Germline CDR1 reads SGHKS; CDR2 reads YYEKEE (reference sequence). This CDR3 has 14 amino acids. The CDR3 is CASSLGGQGYGYTF. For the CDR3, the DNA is TGTGCCAGCAGCTTGGGGGGACAGGGTTATGGCTACACCTTC.

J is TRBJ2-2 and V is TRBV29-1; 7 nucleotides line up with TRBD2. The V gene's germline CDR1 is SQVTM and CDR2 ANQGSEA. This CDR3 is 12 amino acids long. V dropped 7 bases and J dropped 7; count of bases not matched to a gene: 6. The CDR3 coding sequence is TGCAGCGGACGAGGGGAGGGCGGGGAGCTGTTTTTT. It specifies CSGRGEGGELFF.

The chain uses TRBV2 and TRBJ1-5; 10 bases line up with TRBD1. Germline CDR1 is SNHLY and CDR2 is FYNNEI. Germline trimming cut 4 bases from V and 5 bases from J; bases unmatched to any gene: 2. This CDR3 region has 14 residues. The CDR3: CASSVDRGDQPQHF. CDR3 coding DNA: TGTGCCAGCAGTGTGGACAGGGGGGATCAGCCCCAGCATTTT.

In DNA form, the CDR3 reads TGTGCCAGCAGCGGGACAGGGGGCCCGCTTTGGACTGAAGCTTTCTTT. Its translation is CASSGTGGPLWTEAFF. The chain uses TRBV7-8 and TRBJ1-1; 12 bases agree with TRBD1. CDR3 length: 16 residues. The V and J ends lost 5 bases and 5 bases, in that order; junction bases with no gene match: 9. Germline-derived CDR1 and CDR2 are SGHVS and FQNEAQ.

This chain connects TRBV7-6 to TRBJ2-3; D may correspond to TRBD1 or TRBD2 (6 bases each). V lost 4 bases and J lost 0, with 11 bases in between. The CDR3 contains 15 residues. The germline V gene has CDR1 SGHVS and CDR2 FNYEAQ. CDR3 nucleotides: TGTGCCAGCAGCTCTAGGGGGGCGAGCACAGATACGCAGTATTTT. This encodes CASSSRGASTDTQYF.

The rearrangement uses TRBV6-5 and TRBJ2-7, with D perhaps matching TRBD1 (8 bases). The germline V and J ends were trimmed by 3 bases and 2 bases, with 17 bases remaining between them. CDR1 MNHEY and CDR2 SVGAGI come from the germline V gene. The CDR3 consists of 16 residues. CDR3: CASSYFGRTGPYEQYF. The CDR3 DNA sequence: TGTGCCAGCAGTTATTTCGGGAGGACAGGGCCCTACGAGCAGTACTTC.

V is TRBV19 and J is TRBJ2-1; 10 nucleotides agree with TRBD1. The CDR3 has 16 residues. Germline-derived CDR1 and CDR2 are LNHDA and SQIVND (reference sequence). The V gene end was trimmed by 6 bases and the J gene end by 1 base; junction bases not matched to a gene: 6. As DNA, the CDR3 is TGTGCCAGTAGACGGACAGGGGGAGGTTCCTACAATGAGCAGTTCTTC. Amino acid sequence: CASRRTGGGSYNEQFF.

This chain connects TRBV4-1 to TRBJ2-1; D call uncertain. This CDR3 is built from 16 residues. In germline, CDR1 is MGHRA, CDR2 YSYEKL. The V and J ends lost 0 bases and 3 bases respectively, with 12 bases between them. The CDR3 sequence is CASSQEASAYYNEQFF. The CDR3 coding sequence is TGCGCCAGCAGCCAAGAGGCCAGCGCCTACTACAATGAGCAGTTCTTC.

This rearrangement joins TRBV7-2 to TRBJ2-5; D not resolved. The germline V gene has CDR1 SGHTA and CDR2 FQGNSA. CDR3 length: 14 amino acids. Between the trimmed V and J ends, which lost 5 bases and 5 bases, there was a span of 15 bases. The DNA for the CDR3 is TGTGCCAGCAGCCCCCCCGGCCTCTGGGAGACCCAGTACTTC. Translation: CASSPPGLWETQYF.

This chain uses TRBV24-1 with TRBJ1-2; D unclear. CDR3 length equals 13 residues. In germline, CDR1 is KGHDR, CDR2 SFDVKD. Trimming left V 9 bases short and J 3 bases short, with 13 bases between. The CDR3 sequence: CATRPSDYYGYTF. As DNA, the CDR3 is TGTGCCACCCGACCCTCTGATTACTATGGCTACACCTTC.

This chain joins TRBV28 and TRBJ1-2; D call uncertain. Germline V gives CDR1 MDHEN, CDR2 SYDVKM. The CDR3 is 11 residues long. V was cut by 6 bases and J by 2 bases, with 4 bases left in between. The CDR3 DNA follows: TGTGCCAGCAGACAGAACTATGGCTACACCTTC. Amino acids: CASRQNYGYTF.